This T cell receptor beta chain stems from a study of low-dose radiotherapy and immunotherapy resistance in tumors. Study overall: Once cycle 1 day 1 began, patients took oral aspirin 300 mg daily for four cycles.

Amplification of TCRs used a constant-region primer and V-primer adapter for about 21 PCR cycles. MiXCR, applied by TCRdb to the reads, yields one record per CDR3 protein. The sample has roughly 50,000 distinct CDR3 sequences; approximately 31% are singletons. Details on this clonotype: A far larger clone is one base from this, pointing to a likely read error.

V dropped 4 bases and J dropped 10 bases, with 11 bases sitting between them. From germline, CDR1 is SGHAT and CDR2 FQNNGV. The CDR3 covers 12 residues. The time point is: after trial treatment. Treatment reported: LDRT plus nivolumab, ipilimumab, low-dose cyclophosphamide and aspirin (RACIN trial). Donors were dosed with nivolumab and ipilimumab; they also received aspirin, low-dose cyclophosphamide and low-dose radiotherapy. This specimen was PBMCs, taken after low-dose radiotherapy plus immunotherapy. The source of this sequence is a male donor with rectosigmoid adenocarcinoma. This chain joins TRBV11-2 and TRBJ2-1, with unresolved D. The CDR3, as DNA: TGTGCCAGCAGCTCCCCCTCCTACGAGCAGTTCTTC. Its translation is CASSSPSYEQFF. Variable domain in full (rest from reference TRBV11-2 and TRBJ2-1): EAGVAQSPRYKIIEKRQSVAFWCNPISGHATLYWYQQILGQGPKLLIQFQNNGVVDDSQLPKDRFSAERLKGVDSTLKIQPAKLEDSAVYLCASSSPSYEQFFGPGTRLTVL.